This TCR beta chain is drawn from a study of shared clonotypes between healthy human individuals. The donors were all Caucasian adults (living in Nashville, Tennessee). Using immunoSEQ multiplex PCR, the repertoire was profiled, and TCRdb retains in-frame clones only, with some absent. The sample contains 2 million to 2.5 million clones, 85% to 95% of which appear only once. This CDR3 is built from 14 residues. The junction had 3 bases not matched to a gene; V was cut back by 4 bases and J by 0 bases. The germline CDR1 and CDR2 sequences are SEHNR and FQNEAQ (reference sequence). This TCR came from a man aged 18 to 29 in good health. Some clones in this sample may be carry-over from other donors' samples. The sequenced sample consisted of naive CD4+ T cells from PBMCs. Indicated subset: CD45RA+ positively selected. The rearrangement links TRBV7-9 to TRBJ2-7, with TRBD2 matching 7 bases. The CDR3 spells CASSSTSRSYEQYF. The CDR3 DNA reads TGTGCCAGCAGCTCGACTAGCCGCTCCTACGAGCAGTACTTC.